A few counts support the clone carrying this TCR beta chain. Production of TCR beta cDNA used approximately 0.45 ug total RNA together with a constant-region primer. Three nested multiplex PCR rounds of slightly modified ARM-PCR generated TCR beta libraries. A C-beta reverse primer and TRBV1-TRBV30 forward primers served in each of the first two PCR rounds, at about 9 cycles apiece. TCRdb ran MiXCR on the multiplex PCR reads and lists one entry per CDR3 protein. The sample yields about 330,000 distinct CDR3 sequences, roughly 61% seen once. Germline DNA was extracted too, while blood RNA derived from unsorted whole blood. This sample is drawn from a study of tumor-infiltrating lymphocytes in primary liver carcinoma. About the study: Surgical resection was the treatment these patients received for primary liver carcinoma. The study obtained roughly 3.65 to 8 million productive TCRbeta reads per sample, similar across tissue types.

Looked up from germline, CDR1 is LGHNA and CDR2 is YSLEER. The CDR3 runs 17 residues. With 1 base clipped from V and 3 bases from J, the junction kept 9 bases outside the gene matches. Material: peripheral blood. The receptor was isolated from a middle-aged man with primary liver carcinoma and hepatitis B virus infection. The chain combines TRBV4-3 with TRBJ2-3; 8 positions match TRBD2. The CDR3 sequence: CASSQGTGGPGTDTQYF. CDR3 nucleotide sequence: TGCGCCAGCAGCCAAGGGACGGGGGGGCCGGGGACAGATACGCAGTATTTT.